This T cell receptor beta chain originates from a study of identical twins. Study observations and caveats: With beta out-of-frame sequences, excess sharing by twins was weaker.

This clonotype was observed at least ten times. Its antigen remains unidentified. The CDR3 sequence is 13 residues long. The V gene's germline CDR1 is DFQATT and CDR2 SNEGSKA (reference sequence). V was trimmed by 6 bases and J by 3 bases, leaving 15 bases between them. In TCRdb, the 5' RACE reads were re-called with MiXCR into one record per CDR3 protein. The sample holds around 570,000 distinct CDR3 sequences, 9.6% seen once. The same specimen was also included in a second study, on yellow fever vaccine responses in identical twins.

This TCR was recovered from a woman younger than 35 in good health. Input material: PBMCs. V and J are TRBV20-1 and TRBJ2-7; a possible D gene is TRBD1 (6 bases). The CDR3 is CSAGGQSLYEQYF. The CDR3 DNA reads TGCAGTGCCGGCGGACAGTCACTCTACGAGCAGTACTTC.